Ten or more counts support the clone carrying this T cell receptor beta chain. What it binds is unknown. Primed by a sample-barcoded 5' primer and a J-beta primer mix, a second PCR proceeded for about 7 to 11 cycles. TCRdb re-called the 5' RACE reads with MiXCR, one entry per CDR3 protein. The table shows some 1.4 million distinct CDR3 sequences, with 40% to 50% occurring only once. The data were taken from a study of blood T cells in healthy people across ages. Findings and limits, study-wide: Estimates of total diversity, which came from one million sequenced T cells, were considered to be underestimates. With age, beta diversity per million T cells declined roughly linearly, significantly by 40.

This CDR3 is built from 12 residues. V was cut by 5 bases and J by 2 bases, with 7 bases left in between. Germline V CDR1 and CDR2: SEHNR, FQNEAQ (reference sequence). The origin of this receptor is a woman between 18 and 29 years old in good health. Sequenced: blood. The chain combines TRBV7-9 with TRBJ2-7; no clear D gene. CDR3 DNA sequence: TGTGCCAGCAGCCCACCCGCCTACGAGCAGTACTTC. Its protein product is CASSPPAYEQYF. Full variable domain (rest looked up from reference TRBV7-9 and TRBJ2-7): DTGVSQNPRHKITKRGQNVTFRCDPISEHNRLYWYRQTLGQGPEFLTYFQNEAQLEKSRLLSDRFSAERPKGSFSTLEIQRTEQGDSAMYLCASSPPAYEQYFGPGTRLTVT.